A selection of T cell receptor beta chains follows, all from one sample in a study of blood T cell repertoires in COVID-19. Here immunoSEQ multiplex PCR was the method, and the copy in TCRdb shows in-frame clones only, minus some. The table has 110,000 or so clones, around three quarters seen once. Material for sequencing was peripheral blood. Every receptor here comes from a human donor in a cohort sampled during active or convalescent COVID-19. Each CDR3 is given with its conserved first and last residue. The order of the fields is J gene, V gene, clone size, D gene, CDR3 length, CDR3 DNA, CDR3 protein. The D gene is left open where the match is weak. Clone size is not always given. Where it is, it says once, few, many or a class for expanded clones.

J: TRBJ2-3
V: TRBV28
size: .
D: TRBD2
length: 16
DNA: TGTGCCAGCAGTCCACATGCAGCGGGAGGCACAGATACGCAGTATTTT
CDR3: CASSPHAAGGTDTQYF

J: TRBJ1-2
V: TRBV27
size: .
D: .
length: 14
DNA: TGTGCCAGCAGTTTACGGGGGTTTAACTATGGCTACACCTTC
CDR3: CASSLRGFNYGYTF

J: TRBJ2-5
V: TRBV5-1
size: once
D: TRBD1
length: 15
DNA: TGCGCCAGCAGTTATCGACAGGGGGGACAAGAGACCCAGTACTTC
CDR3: CASSYRQGGQETQYF

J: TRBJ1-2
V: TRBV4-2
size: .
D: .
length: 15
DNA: TGTGCCAGCAGCCAAGCCGTGTCCCAGTTCTATGGCTACACCTTC
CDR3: CASSQAVSQFYGYTF

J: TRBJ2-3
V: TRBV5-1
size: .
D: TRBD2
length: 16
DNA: TGCGCCAGCAGCTTGAGACTAGCGGGACCCACAGATACGCAGTATTTT
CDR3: CASSLRLAGPTDTQYF

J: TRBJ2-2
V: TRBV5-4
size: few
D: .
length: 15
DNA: TGTGCCAGCAGCTTGGACTACACTACCACCGGGGAGCTGTTTTTT
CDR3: CASSLDYTTTGELFF

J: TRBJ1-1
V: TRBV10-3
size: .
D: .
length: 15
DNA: TGTGCCATCAGTGAGTCTGAGGCGACGGGGACTGAAGCTTTCTTT
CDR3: CAISESEATGTEAFF

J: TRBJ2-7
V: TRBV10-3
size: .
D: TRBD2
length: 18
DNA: TGTGCCATCAGTGACCCCTCGGGACTAGCGGGAAAAAACTACGAGCAGTACTTC
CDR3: CAISDPSGLAGKNYEQYF

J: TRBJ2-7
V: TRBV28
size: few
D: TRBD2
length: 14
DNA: TGTGCCAGCCTCTCTAGCGGGATCTTTTACGAGCAGTACTTC
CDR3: CASLSSGIFYEQYF

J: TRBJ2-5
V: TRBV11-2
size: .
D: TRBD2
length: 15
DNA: TGTGCCAGCAGCACAAGGACTAGCGGTTGGGAGACCCAGTACTTC
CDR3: CASSTRTSGWETQYF

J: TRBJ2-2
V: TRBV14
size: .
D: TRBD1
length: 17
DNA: TGTGCCAGCAGCCAATCCACACAACAGGGGGTCCCCGGGGAGCTGTTTTTT
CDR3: CASSQSTQQGVPGELFF

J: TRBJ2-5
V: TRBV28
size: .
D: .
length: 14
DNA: TGTGCCAGCAGCCCCGGGATTCCCCAAGAGACCCAGTACTTC
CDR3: CASSPGIPQETQYF

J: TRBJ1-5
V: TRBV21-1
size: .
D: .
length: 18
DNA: TGTGCCAGCAGCAAAGGAGCCTCAGGACAGGATAGCAATCAGCCCCAGCATTTT
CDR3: CASSKGASGQDSNQPQHF

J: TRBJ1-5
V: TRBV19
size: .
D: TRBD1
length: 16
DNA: TGTGCCAGTAGTACCGTCACCGGGACAGACTATCAGCCCCAGCATTTT
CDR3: CASSTVTGTDYQPQHF

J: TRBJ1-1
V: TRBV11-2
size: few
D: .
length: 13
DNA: TGTGCCAGCAGCACTCCTGGGGGGGCTGAAGCTTTCTTT
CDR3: CASSTPGGAEAFF

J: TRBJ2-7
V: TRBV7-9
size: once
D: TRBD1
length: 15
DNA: TGTGCCAGCAGTAGGTTGACAGGGGTTCTTTGGGAGCAGTACTTC
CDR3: CASSRLTGVLWEQYF

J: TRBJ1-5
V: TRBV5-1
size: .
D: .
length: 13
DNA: TGCGCCAGCAGCCCGGACAACAATCAGCCCCAGCATTTT
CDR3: CASSPDNNQPQHF

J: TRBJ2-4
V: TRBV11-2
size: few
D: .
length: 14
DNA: TGTGCCAGCAGCTTAGTGCAGGGTCGGAACATTCAGTACTTC
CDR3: CASSLVQGRNIQYF

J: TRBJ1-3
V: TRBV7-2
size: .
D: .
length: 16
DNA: TGTGCCAGCAGCTTAGCGGCGGGGGCGGGTGGAAACACCATATATTTT
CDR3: CASSLAAGAGGNTIYF

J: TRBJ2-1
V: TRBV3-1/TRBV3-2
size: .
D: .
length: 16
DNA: TGTGCCAGCAGCCAAGATGATTGGGCGTCCTACAATGAGCAGTTCTTC
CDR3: CASSQDDWASYNEQFF

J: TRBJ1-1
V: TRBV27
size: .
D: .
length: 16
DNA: TGTGCCAGCAGTCTAGGGGCCGGACCTAGGGCCACTGAAGCTTTCTTT
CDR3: CASSLGAGPRATEAFF

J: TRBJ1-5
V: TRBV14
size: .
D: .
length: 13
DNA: TGTGCCAGCAGCCACGGACAGTTTCAGCCCCAGCATTTT
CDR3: CASSHGQFQPQHF

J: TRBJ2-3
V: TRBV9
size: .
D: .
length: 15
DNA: TGTGCCAGCAGGTCTGGCGGGGGCGGTAAGGATACGCAGTATTTT
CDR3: CASRSGGGGKDTQYF

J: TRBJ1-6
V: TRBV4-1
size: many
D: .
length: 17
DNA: TGCGCCAGCAGCCAAGGGACAGCGAGCTCCTATAATTCACCCCTCCACTTT
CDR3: CASSQGTASSYNSPLHF

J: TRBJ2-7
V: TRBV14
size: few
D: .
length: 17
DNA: TGTGCCAGCAGCCAAGAACGCGGGATAGGACCTCCCGACGAGCAGTACTTC
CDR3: CASSQERGIGPPDEQYF

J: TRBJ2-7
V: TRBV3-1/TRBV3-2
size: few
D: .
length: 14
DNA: TGTGCCAGCAGCCAATTCAGGGGTACCCACGAGCAGTACTTC
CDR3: CASSQFRGTHEQYF

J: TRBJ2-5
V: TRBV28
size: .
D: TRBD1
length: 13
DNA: TGTGCCAGCATAGGGACAGGGAGGGTGACCCAGTACTTC
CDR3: CASIGTGRVTQYF

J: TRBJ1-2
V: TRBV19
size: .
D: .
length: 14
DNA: TGTGCCAGTAGGAGGGGGGGATCGGACTATGGCTACACCTTC
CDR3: CASRRGGSDYGYTF

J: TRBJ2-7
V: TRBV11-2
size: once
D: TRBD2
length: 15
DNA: TGTGCCAGCAGCTCGGGACTAGCGGGGGGCTACGAGCAGTACTTC
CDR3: CASSSGLAGGYEQYF

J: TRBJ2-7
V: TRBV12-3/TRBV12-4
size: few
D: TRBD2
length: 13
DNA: TGTGCCCGCGGCCGGGGGGGGGTCTACGAGCAGTACTTC
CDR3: CARGRGGVYEQYF

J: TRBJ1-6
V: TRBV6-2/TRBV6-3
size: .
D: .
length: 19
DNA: TGTGCCAGCAGTTACTCGCAATTCCAGGGGAGCTCCTATAATTCACCCCTCCACTTT
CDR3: CASSYSQFQGSSYNSPLHF

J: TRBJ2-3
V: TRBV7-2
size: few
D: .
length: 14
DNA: TGTGCCAGCAGCTTCGGCCAGCGGAGAGATACGCAGTATTTT
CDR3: CASSFGQRRDTQYF

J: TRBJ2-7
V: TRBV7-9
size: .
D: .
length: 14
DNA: TGTGCCATTGCATCTGGGCAGGGCCGCTACGAGCAGTACTTC
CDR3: CAIASGQGRYEQYF

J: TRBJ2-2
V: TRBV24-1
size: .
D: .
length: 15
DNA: TGTGCCACCAGCCAGGACAGCGCGAACACCGGGGAGCTGTTTTTT
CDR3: CATSQDSANTGELFF

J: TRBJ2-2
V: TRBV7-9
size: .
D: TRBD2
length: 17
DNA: TGTGCCAGCAGCCCCCCGGGACTAGCGGGGATGGTCGGGGAGCTGTTTTTT
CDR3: CASSPPGLAGMVGELFF

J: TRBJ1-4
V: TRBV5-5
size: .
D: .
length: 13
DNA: TGTGCCAGCAGCTTGGTCATCAATGAAAAACTGTTTTTT
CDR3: CASSLVINEKLFF

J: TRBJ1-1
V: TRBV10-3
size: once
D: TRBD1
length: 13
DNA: TGTGCCATCAGTGAGACAGGGGCCACTGAAGCTTTCTTT
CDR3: CAISETGATEAFF

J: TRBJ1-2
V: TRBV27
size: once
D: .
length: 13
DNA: TGTGCCAGCACAAACAGGGTTGGGTATGGCTACACCTTC
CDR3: CASTNRVGYGYTF

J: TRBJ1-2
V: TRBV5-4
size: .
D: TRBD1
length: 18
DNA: TGTGCCAGCAGCTCCAAAATGGGGACAGGAACTACTAACTATGGCTACACCTTC
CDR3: CASSSKMGTGTTNYGYTF

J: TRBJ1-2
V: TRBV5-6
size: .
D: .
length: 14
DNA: TGTGCCAGCAGCTGGGGGGGAGCCCAGTATGGCTACACCTTC
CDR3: CASSWGGAQYGYTF

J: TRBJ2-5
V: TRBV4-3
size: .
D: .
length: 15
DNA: TGCGCCAGCAGCCGCAGAGCGGGCTACCAAGAGACCCAGTACTTC
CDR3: CASSRRAGYQETQYF

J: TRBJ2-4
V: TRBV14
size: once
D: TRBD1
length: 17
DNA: TGTGCCAGCAGCGGTCGGACAGGGGGCGCGGGCAAAAACATTCAGTACTTC
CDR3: CASSGRTGGAGKNIQYF

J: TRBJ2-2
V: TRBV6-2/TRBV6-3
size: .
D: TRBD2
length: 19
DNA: TGTGCCAGCAGTCCCATCCACCCCGGACTAGCGGGAGGTACCGGGGAGCTGTTTTTT
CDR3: CASSPIHPGLAGGTGELFF

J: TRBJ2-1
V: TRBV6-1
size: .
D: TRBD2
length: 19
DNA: TGTGCCAGCAGTGAAGGCGGGCTAGCGGGAGGTTTCCGAGGGTATGAGCAGTTCTTC
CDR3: CASSEGGLAGGFRGYEQFF

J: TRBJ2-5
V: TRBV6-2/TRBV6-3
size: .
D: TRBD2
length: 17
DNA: TGTGCCAGCAGTTACTCGACCCCTAGCGGGGGACAAGAGACCCAGTACTTC
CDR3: CASSYSTPSGGQETQYF

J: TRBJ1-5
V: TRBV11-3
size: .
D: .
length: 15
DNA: TGTGCCAGCAGCCCCAACAGGGCCGAGAATCAGCCCCAGCATTTT
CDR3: CASSPNRAENQPQHF

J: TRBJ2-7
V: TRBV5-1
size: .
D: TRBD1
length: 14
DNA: TGCGCCAGCACCCCTCAGGGACAGTCCTACGAGCAGTACTTC
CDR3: CASTPQGQSYEQYF

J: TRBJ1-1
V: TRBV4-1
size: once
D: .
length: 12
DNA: TGCGCCATCCGGGGCAGGGGAACTGAAGCTTTCTTT
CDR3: CAIRGRGTEAFF

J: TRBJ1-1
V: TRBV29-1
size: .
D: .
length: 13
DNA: TGCAGCGTCGAAGGGTCGAGCGGCACTGAAGCTTTCTTT
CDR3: CSVEGSSGTEAFF

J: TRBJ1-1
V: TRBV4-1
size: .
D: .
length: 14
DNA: TGCGCCAGCAGCCAAACCCCACTTCTCACTGAAGCTTTCTTT
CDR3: CASSQTPLLTEAFF

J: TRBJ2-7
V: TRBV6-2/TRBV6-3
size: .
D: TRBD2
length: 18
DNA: TGTGCCAGCAGTTACTCGATATCCGGGCGGGAGGCCGTCCCTTCGCAGTACTTC
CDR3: CASSYSISGREAVPSQYF

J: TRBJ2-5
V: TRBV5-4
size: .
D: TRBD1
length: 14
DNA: TGTGCCAGCAGCCGGTGGACAGGGGTAGAGACCCAGTACTTC
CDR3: CASSRWTGVETQYF

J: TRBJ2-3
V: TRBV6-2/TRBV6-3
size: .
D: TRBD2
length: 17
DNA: TGTGCCAGCAGTTACCCCCGACTAGCGGGAGGCACAGATACGCAGTATTTT
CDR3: CASSYPRLAGGTDTQYF

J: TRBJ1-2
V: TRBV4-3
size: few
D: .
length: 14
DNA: TGCGCCAGCAGCCAAGAACCGGGGAACTATGGCTACACCTTC
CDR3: CASSQEPGNYGYTF

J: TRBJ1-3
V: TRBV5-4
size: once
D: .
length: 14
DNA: TGTGCCAGCACCAGCTTTGGGGGCGGAAACACCATATATTTT
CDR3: CASTSFGGGNTIYF

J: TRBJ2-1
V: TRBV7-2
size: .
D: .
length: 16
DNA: TGTGCCAGCAGCTTAGCGGGTCAGGGGCTTAGGGATGAGCAGTTCTTC
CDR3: CASSLAGQGLRDEQFF

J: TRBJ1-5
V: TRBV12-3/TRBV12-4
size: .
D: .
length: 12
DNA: TGTGCCAGCAGGAGTAGCAATCAGCCCCAGCATTTT
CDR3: CASRSSNQPQHF